This entry features one TCR beta chain sequence. These data come from a study of blood T cell repertoires in COVID-19. Study as a whole: Acute and convalescent COVID-19 specimens originated in the United States, Italy and Spain.

This CDR3 contains 16 residues. Trimming at V came to 5 bases and at J to 4 bases, leaving 8 bases not matched to a gene. Per the germline V gene, CDR1 is KGHSH and CDR2 is LQKENI. The table came from immunoSEQ multiplex PCR; TCRdb's copy has only in-frame clones and leaves some out. The sample has 100,000 or so clones; 80% are singletons. This clonotype was obtained from a human donor in a cohort sampled during active COVID-19. The sequencing input was peripheral blood. The J gene is TRBJ1-5, the V gene TRBV18; 10 nucleotides agree with TRBD1. The CDR3 is CASSSGQGPINQPQHF. The CDR3 DNA reads TGTGCCAGCTCATCGGGACAGGGGCCCATTAATCAGCCCCAGCATTTT.